This note documents a single T cell receptor beta chain sequence. No antigen is known for it. No much larger clone is present one base from it, and per-base qualities are unavailable. Trimming costs V 4 bases and J 4 bases, and their ends lie 16 bases apart. CDR1 and CDR2 are drawn from the germline V gene: SGHTA, FQGNSA. From the cysteine through the phenylalanine, the CDR3 covers 15 amino acids. The read is trimmed to its CDR3 DNA, 45 bases read in frame from base 1. Two rounds of multiplex PCR on genomic DNA were used to amplify the TCR beta CDR3 region. In the first PCR round, primers specific to each TRBV and TRBJ gene were used, and the primer sequences were filed in Chinese patent CN105087789A. The second PCR round used universal primers. The Roche High Pure PCR Template Preparation Kit was used to extract genomic DNA from the frozen PBMCs. Libraries were sequenced paired-end with 151 bp reads on an Illumina HiSeq 3000. The authors' pipeline ran thus. CutAdapt was used to remove raw reads lacking the multiplex PCR primer sequences. High-quality paired reads were merged into contigs with PEAR. TRB V, D and J gene segments were assigned to each contig with MiXCR by alignment to reference sequences. To remove sequencing errors, CDR3 sequences were clustered according to base quality and sequence similarity. Diversity was calculated as Shannon entropy divided by the natural log of the number of productive TCR sequences. Clonality was computed as one minus the ratio of Shannon entropy to the natural log of the number of unique clonotypes. The Youden index of ROC curves was used to select progression-free survival cut-offs for repertoire metrics, and analyses were performed in R 3.5.3. Clones were called with MiXCR by TCRdb after fastp trimmed the public reads at Q25, and only in-frame beta chains were retained. Every entry covers one CDR3 protein and lists the most common genes and DNA from its rows. What appears here as the V and J calls and clone size reflects TCRdb's work, not the paper's. For this sample there are tens of thousands of distinct CDR3 sequences; more than 40% appear just once. Less than 40% of the sample rests with the top ten.

The sample is drawn from a study of prognosis after radiotherapy for stage I lung cancer (TCRdb year 2021). Regarding the research as a whole: Roughly 20 stage I NSCLC patients were enrolled in Nanjing, China, between April 2018 and 2019. The cohort included about a dozen men and roughly six women, with a median age of approximately 76 years and a range of about 53 to 84 years. About 12 patients had adenocarcinoma and several had squamous cell carcinoma as the tumor histology. The study profiled peripheral blood TCR beta repertoires from stage I NSCLC patients before and after stereotactic body radiotherapy and related them to distant failure. The study took one blood sample before SBRT and one after SBRT from each of 20 or so patients and sequenced all 40 or so samples. Using image-guided IMRT or VMAT, SBRT was delivered in 3 to 5 fractions at a biologically effective dose of at least 100 Gy. Distant metastases were developed by four of the 19 patients after SBRT, at a median of roughly 7 months, whereas no significant progression was observed in the other 15 patients. Every patient was regarded as medically inoperable, because of comorbidities in approximately 12 cases and refusal of surgery in roughly seven cases. In every patient, SBRT was given without any concurrent therapy. Roughly 14 of the patients presented with newly diagnosed primary stage I lung tumors; several had oligometastatic NSCLC following surgical resection of the primary tumor. Study-level results and caveats: Whether the expanded TCR clones were tumor-specific was not determined. Differences in TRBV and TRBJ usage frequencies by metastasis status were reportedly observed in two V genes at baseline and in several V and two J genes after SBRT. None of the reported P values were adjusted for multiple comparisons. The small cohort and short follow-up limited the study, so independent validation of the findings is needed. Post-SBRT Shannon entropy and its change from baseline were lower in patients who developed distant metastases; baseline Shannon entropy was not associated with metastases. Unique TCR clone counts fell after SBRT (median 10,088 before versus several thousand after; Wilcoxon paired P=0.011).

All patients had node-negative disease on CT and PET/CT, and none had a history of other malignancies or had previously received chemotherapy or radiotherapy. Roughly 5.9 milliliters of peripheral venous blood were drawn into EDTA tubes at each of two time points. Ficoll-Paque Plus density-gradient centrifugation was used to isolate PBMCs. Right after collection, samples were kept at -80 degrees C until analysis. This receptor was obtained from a donor over 45 with non-small cell lung cancer. The sequencing here drew on PBMCs, taken before or after stereotactic body radiation therapy (not recorded which). The sequence joins TRBV7-2 to TRBJ1-2; perhaps TRBD1 is the D gene, with 6 bases matching. Read as DNA, the sequence is TGTGCCAGCAGCTCTCGTTTTAAGGGGGTCTATGGCTACACCTTC. Translated, this gives CASSSRFKGVYGYTF.